Following are 17 T cell receptor beta chains from one sample sequenced in a study of CD8 T cells in ankylosing spondylitis. Study-wide points: For ankylosing spondylitis blood, a TCR beta motif of seven to nine highly homologous variants appeared characteristic.

One entry per CDR3 protein results from TCRdb running MiXCR on the 5' RACE reads. The table has more than 650,000 distinct CDR3 sequences, 12% seen once. The antigens these receptors bind are not known. Source material: blood, either unsorted or a sorted T cell fraction (not recorded which). These receptors were taken from a male donor with ankylosing spondylitis.

This clonotype was seen at least ten times. The genes are TRBV20-1 and TRBJ2-3, with D possibly being TRBD2 (6 bases). Per the germline V gene, CDR1 is DFQATT and CDR2 is SNEGSKA (reference sequence). The CDR3 is made up of 14 amino acids. Trimming took off 6 bases at V and 1 base at J, with 14 bases between the two ends. CDR3 in DNA: TGCAGTGCCGGAAAGAGCGGGCGCACAGATACGCAGTATTTT. Translated: CSAGKSGRTDTQYF.

V gene TRBV3-1 combines with J gene TRBJ2-5; weak D call: TRBD2 (6 bases). The V end lost 2 bases, the J end lost 2 bases, and 15 bases lay between the germline ends. CDR1 LGHDT and CDR2 YNNKEL come from the germline V gene (reference sequence). This CDR3 is built from 16 residues. CDR3 region: CASSQRIGRGQETQYF. As DNA, the CDR3 is TGTGCCAGCAGCCAAAGAATCGGGCGGGGTCAAGAGACCCAGTACTTC.

This clonotype was counted at least ten times. The V call is TRBV11-2, the J call TRBJ1-4; 7 nucleotides match TRBD1. The CDR3 spans 14 residues. CDR1 is SGHAT, CDR2 FQNNGV, per germline. Trimming removed 5 bases from V and 10 bases from J; junction bases left unmatched: 10. CDR3 residues: CASSPVRGLGKLFF. The DNA of the CDR3 is TGTGCCAGCAGCCCCGTGAGGGGGCTGGGAAAACTGTTTTTT.

This clonotype was counted a few times. The gene calls are TRBV28 and TRBJ2-7, with D perhaps given as TRBD1 or TRBD2 (5 bases each). Germline-derived CDR1 and CDR2 are MDHEN and SYDVKM. V was cut by 5 bases and J by 3 bases, with 20 bases left in between. CDR3 length: 16 amino acids. CDR3 in DNA: TGTGCCAGCAGTCTCACTTGGGACGTCGCTTTCTACGAGCAGTACTTC. Protein product: CASSLTWDVAFYEQYF.

There are a few counts of this clonotype. DNA of the CDR3: TGTGCCAGCAGCTTGGCGGGACAGCTCACAGATACGCAGTATTTT. It codes for CASSLAGQLTDTQYF. The chain employs TRBV7-2 and TRBJ2-3, with a weak D call TRBD1 (7 bases). CDR3 length: 15 amino acids. Between the trimmed V and J ends, which lost 3 bases and 2 bases, there was a span of 12 bases. CDR1 and CDR2 (germline): SGHTA, FQGNSA.

The CDR3 DNA is TGCGCCAGCAGCTTCACTCCCGCAGATACGCAGTATTTT. Residues: CASSFTPADTQYF. The chain recombines TRBV5-1 with TRBJ2-3; D ambiguous. The germline gives CDR1 SGHRS, CDR2 YFSETQ. The CDR3 consists of 13 residues. Trimming removed 2 bases from V and 4 bases from J, with 8 bases in between.

This clonotype occurred a few times. The chain combines TRBV20-1 with TRBJ2-5; 8 positions agree with TRBD1. CDR1 and CDR2 (germline): DFQATT, SNEGSKA (reference sequence). This CDR3 has 13 amino acids. After removal of 3 bases from V and 6 bases from J, the junction contained 6 bases not matched to a gene. CDR3 nucleotides: TGCAGTGCTAGGAACAGGGGGGACAAGACCCAGTACTTC. Translation gives CSARNRGDKTQYF.

This clonotype was counted between two and nine times. This chain uses TRBV29-1 with TRBJ2-1; 9 nucleotides align to TRBD1. The V gene's germline CDR1 is SQVTM and CDR2 ANQGSEA. With V trimmed by 3 bases and J by 13 bases, 13 bases remained unmatched. CDR3 length: 14 amino acids. The CDR3 is CSVDGATDRGYQFF. CDR3 nucleotides: TGCAGCGTTGATGGGGCCACTGACAGGGGGTATCAGTTCTTC.

This chain connects TRBV20-1 to TRBJ2-7; the D gene is possibly TRBD2 (6 bases). The germline V gene has CDR1 DFQATT and CDR2 SNEGSKA (reference sequence). The V gene lost 6 bases and the J gene lost 2 bases, with 17 bases spanning the gap. The CDR3 is made up of 14 amino acids. CDR3 coding DNA: TGCAGTGCCTCCCCAGGGACTTTCCCCTACGAGCAGTACTTC. The encoded protein is CSASPGTFPYEQYF.

The chain has TRBV6-5 and TRBJ1-2; the D gene is possibly TRBD1 (6 bases). The CDR3 sequence is 15 residues long. Germline V gene lookup returns CDR1 MNHEY and CDR2 SVGAGI. V was trimmed by 0 bases and J by 6 bases, leaving 14 bases between them. CDR3 DNA sequence: TGTGCCAGCAGTTACTCGATAGGGGGAGAAGATGGCTACACCTTC. Amino acids: CASSYSIGGEDGYTF.

This clonotype was seen repeatedly, ten times or more. The chain carries TRBV4-3 and TRBJ1-1; D ambiguous. The V gene lost 4 bases and the J gene lost 3 bases, with 15 bases spanning the gap. This CDR3 spans 15 amino acids. Germline V gene sequence: CDR1 LGHNA, CDR2 YSLEER. CDR3 loop: CASSPTHGIDTEAFF. CDR3 bases: TGCGCCAGCAGCCCGACCCACGGGATAGACACTGAAGCTTTCTTT.

V gene TRBV7-3 combines with J gene TRBJ1-2; D may be TRBD1 (5 bases). From germline, CDR1 is SGHTA and CDR2 FQGTGA. The CDR3 loop spans 11 amino acids. With 6 bases removed from V and 7 bases from J, the gap between germline ends came to 9 bases. The CDR3 reads CASRSGSGYTF. In DNA form, the CDR3 reads TGTGCCAGCAGGTCAGGGTCTGGCTACACCTTC. The entire variable domain, with the rest obtained from reference TRBV7-3 and TRBJ1-2, is as follows: GAGVSQTPSNKVTEKGKYVELRCDPISGHTALYWYRQSLGQGPEFLIYFQGTGAADDSGLPNDRFFAVRPEGSVSTLKIQRTERGDSAVYLCASRSGSGYTFGSGTRLTVV.

The chain is built from TRBV9 and TRBJ2-5; unclear D gene. V lost 4 bases and J 5 bases, leaving 18 bases between the germline ends. The germline CDR1 and CDR2 sequences are SGDLS and YYNGEE. The CDR3 totals 15 residues. The CDR3 reads CASSPAVMGIETQYF. The DNA for the CDR3 is TGTGCCAGCAGCCCCGCCGTGATGGGGATCGAGACCCAGTACTTC.

The chain is built from TRBV15 and TRBJ2-2; 9 bases are a match to TRBD2. The CDR3 has 15 residues. The junction had 4 bases not matched to a gene; V was cut back by 4 bases and J by 4 bases. Germline V gene data show CDR1 as LNHNV and CDR2 as YYDKDF (reference sequence). The chain's CDR3 is CATSTGLARTGELFF. Here the CDR3 DNA reads TGTGCCACCAGCACGGGACTAGCACGCACCGGGGAGCTGTTTTTT.

There are a few counts of this clonotype. The chain links TRBV9 to TRBJ2-7, with TRBD1 matching over 8 bases. Germline CDR1 SGDLS, CDR2 YYNGEE. CDR3 size: 14 residues. V lost 3 bases and J lost 2; bases outside the gene matches: 4. The CDR3 DNA is TGTGCCAGCAGCGCCGGGACAGGTACCTACGAGCAGTACTTC. Amino acids: CASSAGTGTYEQYF.

This clonotype was counted at least ten times. The V call is TRBV12-3 or TRBV12-4, the J call TRBJ2-1; 8 bases map to TRBD1. The junction had 7 bases not matched to a gene; V was cut back by 7 bases and J by 2 bases. The CDR3 runs to 15 residues. The CDR3 loop reads CASIFRDRTYNEQFF. The CDR3 DNA sequence: TGTGCCAGCATCTTCCGGGACAGGACCTACAATGAGCAGTTCTTC.

The chain recombines TRBV7-2 with TRBJ2-3; D not certain. This CDR3 has 16 amino acids. With 0 bases removed from V and 1 base from J, the gap between germline ends came to 11 bases. The germline V gene has CDR1 SGHTA and CDR2 FQGNSA. The CDR3 protein is CASSLAGYTRTDTQYF. The CDR3, as DNA: TGTGCCAGCAGCTTAGCGGGCTACACCCGCACAGATACGCAGTATTTT.